Below, 26 T cell receptor beta chains from the same sample are listed, as sequenced in a study of control samples from healthy donors and cancer patients. Sequenced by immunoSEQ multiplex PCR; TCRdb stores in-frame clones only, minus some. The table includes 63,000 or so clones, about 80% detected once. The sequenced sample was blood. Receptors were obtained from a man in his forties or fifties in good health.

This clone has only one observation. This sequence joins TRBV7-2 and TRBJ2-7, with 12 bases aligning to TRBD2. Per germline, CDR1 SGHTA and CDR2 FQGNSA. The trim removed 5 bases at V and 3 bases at J, leaving 5 bases unmatched. The CDR3 contains 15 residues. The CDR3 nucleotides are TGTGCCAGCAGCCAGACTAGCGGGAGTATCTACGAGCAGTACTTC. It encodes CASSQTSGSIYEQYF.

The chain has TRBV6-2 or TRBV6-3 and TRBJ2-2; TRBD1 might be the D (5 bases). V lost 0 bases and J lost 4, with 15 bases in between. CDR1 and CDR2 (germline): MNHEY, SVGEGT. The length of the CDR3 is 17 residues. The CDR3 region has the DNA TGTGCCAGCAGTTACTCGAAGGGGTTAGTCAGCACCGGGGAGCTGTTTTTT. Translated, it gives CASSYSKGLVSTGELFF.

The V and J genes are TRBV30 and TRBJ1-4; D ambiguous. This CDR3 has 12 amino acids. Trimming took off 3 bases at V and 8 bases at J, with 10 bases between the two ends. CDR1 and CDR2 from the germline V gene are GTSNPN and SVGIG (reference sequence). CDR3 protein: CAWSLIGEKLFF. CDR3 DNA: TGTGCCTGGAGCCTGATAGGGGAAAAACTGTTTTTT. Variable domain in full (rest from reference TRBV30 and TRBJ1-4): SQTIHQWPATLVQPVGSPLSLECTVEGTSNPNLYWYRQAAGRGLQLLFYSVGIGQISSEVPQNLSASRPQDRQFILSSKKLLLSDSGFYLCAWSLIGEKLFFGSGTQLSVL.

The chain has TRBV6-5 and TRBJ1-1; D is unresolved. Germline V gives CDR1 MNHEY, CDR2 SVGAGI. This CDR3 has 13 residues. V was pared by 6 bases and J by 1 base, with 9 bases between. The CDR3 DNA reads as TGTGCCAGCAGAACAAGCCCGAACACTGAAGCTTTCTTT. Its protein product is CASRTSPNTEAFF.

The rearrangement links TRBV7-9 to TRBJ2-5; D might be TRBD1 or TRBD2, each matching 5 bases. This CDR3 comprises 12 residues. The V end was cut by 9 bases, the J end by 4 bases, with 12 bases between. CDR1 is SEHNR and CDR2 is FQNEAQ in the germline V gene (reference sequence). The CDR3: CASGRDAETQYF. CDR3 nucleotide sequence: TGTGCCAGTGGCCGGGACGCAGAGACCCAGTACTTC.

The V and J genes are TRBV28 and TRBJ1-2; TRBD1 agrees at 9 bases. After removal of 5 bases from V and 5 bases from J, the junction contained 6 bases not matched to a gene. The CDR3 covers 14 residues. CDR1 and CDR2 from the germline V gene are MDHEN and SYDVKM. The chain's CDR3 is CASSTGGAGYGYTF. CDR3 in DNA: TGTGCCAGCAGTACAGGGGGCGCCGGGTATGGCTACACCTTC.

The rearrangement links TRBV7-2 to TRBJ2-1; 11 bases are shared with TRBD2. The germline V gene has CDR1 SGHTA and CDR2 FQGNSA. Trimming cost V 0 bases and J 2 bases; bases outside gene matches: 0. The CDR3 contains 16 residues. The CDR3 loop reads CASSLASGRAYNEQFF. As DNA, the CDR3 is TGTGCCAGCAGCTTAGCTAGCGGGAGGGCCTACAATGAGCAGTTCTTC. Full variable domain (missing parts from reference TRBV7-2 and TRBJ2-1): GAGVSQSPSNKVTEKGKDVELRCDPISGHTALYWYRQSLGQGLEFLIYFQGNSAPDKSGLPSDRFSAERTGGSVSTLTIQRTQQEDSAVYLCASSLASGRAYNEQFFGPGTRLTVL.

The chain uses TRBV12-5 and TRBJ1-5; 7 bases line up with TRBD1. V was clipped by 5 bases and J by 3 bases; unmatched bases: 13. The CDR3 covers 17 residues. Germline CDR1 and CDR2: LGHNT and FRNRAP. The CDR3 coding sequence is TGTGCTAGTGGTAAACTTGGACAGGTGCAGACCAATCAGCCCCAGCATTTT. This sequence encodes CASGKLGQVQTNQPQHF.

With respect to this clone: The same CDR3 can be traced to other DNA sequences in this sample. This sequence joins TRBV6-5 and TRBJ1-1; 10 bases line up with TRBD1. The germline V gene encodes CDR1 MNHEY and CDR2 SVGAGI. Trimming at V came to 8 bases and at J to 0 bases, leaving 3 bases not matched to a gene. This CDR3 spans 14 amino acids. This chain's CDR3 is CASRDRGLNTEAFF. The CDR3 DNA reads TGTGCCAGCCGGGACAGGGGTTTGAACACTGAAGCTTTCTTT.

The chain has TRBV5-1 and TRBJ2-3; TRBD2 is a possible D gene (5 bases). CDR1 is SGHRS and CDR2 is YFSETQ in the germline V gene. Trimming left V 1 base short and J 3 bases short, with 18 bases between. This CDR3 has 17 residues. This CDR3 is CASSLKFSLGVTDTQYF. Here the CDR3 DNA reads TGCGCCAGCAGCTTGAAATTCTCTCTCGGGGTTACAGATACGCAGTATTTT.

The chain recombines TRBV29-1 with TRBJ1-2; D unclear. CDR3 length equals 12 residues. With 7 bases removed from V and 2 bases from J, the gap between germline ends came to 11 bases. The germline gives CDR1 SQVTM, CDR2 ANQGSEA. CDR3 nucleotides: TGCAGCGCCGCTGAGGGAAACTATGGCTACACCTTC. It yields the protein CSAAEGNYGYTF. Supplemented by reference TRBV29-1 and TRBJ1-2, the full variable domain reads SAVISQKPSRDICQRGTSLTIQCQVDSQVTMMFWYRQQPGQSLTLIATANQGSEATYESGFVIDKFPISRPNLTFSTLTVSNMSPEDSSIYLCSAAEGNYGYTFGSGTRLTVV.

This clone appeared once. This sequence joins TRBV5-4 and TRBJ1-2, with D possibly being TRBD1 (6 bases). Trimming removed 4 bases at V and 7 bases at J, with 17 bases between. The CDR3 is 14 amino acids. CDR1 SGHNT and CDR2 YYREEE come from the germline V gene (reference sequence). The CDR3 region has the DNA TGTGCCAGCAGCACAGAACAGGGCCCCCTTGGCTACACCTTC. Translating it yields CASSTEQGPLGYTF.

This clone was seen more than once but under ten times. This chain uses TRBV25-1 with TRBJ2-3, with 11 positions matching TRBD2. Trimming removed 8 bases from V and 3 bases from J; junction bases left unmatched: 7. Germline CDR1 reads MGHDK; CDR2 reads SYGVNS. The CDR3 has 15 residues. CDR3 sequence: CASSVAGGPTDTQYF. Here the CDR3 DNA reads TGTGCCAGCTCCGTAGCGGGAGGGCCAACAGATACGCAGTATTTT.

As regards this clone: Other DNA sequences in this specimen translate into the identical CDR3. The chain has TRBV7-2 and TRBJ2-1, with D possibly being TRBD2 (6 bases). The CDR3 sequence is 14 residues long. V was clipped by 5 bases and J by 3 bases, with 11 bases between them. CDR1 and CDR2 (germline): SGHTA, FQGNSA. The CDR3 sequence: CASSPGLIYNEQFF. The CDR3 coding sequence is TGTGCCAGCAGCCCCGGACTAATCTACAATGAGCAGTTCTTC.

This chain uses TRBV12-5 with TRBJ1-6; D is unresolved. Germline CDR1 and CDR2: LGHNT and FRNRAP. This CDR3 spans 15 amino acids. V was clipped by 1 base and J by 2 bases, with 6 bases between them. The DNA for the CDR3 is TGTGCTAGTGGTTTGGAGGGTGCCTATAATTCACCCCTCCACTTT. The encoded protein is CASGLEGAYNSPLHF.

The chain uses TRBV25-1 and TRBJ1-4, with 7 bases aligning to TRBD1. The CDR3 spans 12 residues. Germline assignment: CDR1 MGHDK and CDR2 SYGVNS. Trimming removed 6 bases from V and 15 bases from J; junction bases left unmatched: 10. This chain's CDR3 is CASRGTAELMFF. Written as DNA, the CDR3 is TGTGCCAGCAGGGGGACAGCCGAATTGATGTTTTTT.

The CDR3 DNA reads as TGTGCCAGCAGCTCGACAGGGAGCTCCTACGAGCAGTACTTC. It is translated as CASSSTGSSYEQYF. The chain links TRBV7-3 to TRBJ2-7; 7 nucleotides match TRBD1. Germline V CDR1 and CDR2: SGHTA, FQGTGA. Germline trimming cut 4 bases from V and 0 bases from J; bases unmatched to any gene: 3. The CDR3 consists of 14 residues.

CDR3 sequence: CASSLKARDRAPYEQYF. In DNA form, the CDR3 reads TGCGCCAGCAGCTTGAAGGCCCGGGACAGGGCCCCCTACGAGCAGTACTTC. The V gene is TRBV5-1, the J gene TRBJ2-7, with TRBD1 matching 9 bases. Trimming took 1 base from V and 2 from J; bases not matched to a gene: 10. The CDR3 runs 17 residues. Germline V gene data show CDR1 as SGHRS and CDR2 as YFSETQ.

J is TRBJ1-1 and V is TRBV30, with D unclear. Germline assignment: CDR1 GTSNPN and CDR2 SVGIG (reference sequence). V lost 2 bases, J lost 6 bases, and 10 bases lay in between. The CDR3 sequence is 12 residues long. The CDR3 reads CAWSNPPPEAFF. Written as DNA, the CDR3 is TGTGCCTGGAGTAACCCCCCCCCTGAAGCTTTCTTT.

The chain is built from TRBV7-9 and TRBJ1-2, with D unclear. V was shortened by 6 bases and J by 4 bases, with 6 bases between the two germline ends. The CDR3 sequence is 11 residues long. Germline CDR1 SEHNR, CDR2 FQNEAQ (reference sequence). CDR3 loop: CASSKAYGYTF. The CDR3 DNA reads TGTGCCAGCAGTAAAGCCTATGGCTACACCTTC.

The rearrangement links TRBV28 to TRBJ1-6, with D tentatively TRBD1 (6 bases). The CDR3 extends over 15 amino acids. The ends were cut back, 7 bases at V and 4 bases at J, with 14 bases in the middle. The germline gives CDR1 MDHEN, CDR2 SYDVKM. CDR3 in amino acids: CASTRPRGYNSPLHF. The CDR3 nucleotides are TGTGCCAGCACCCGGCCCAGGGGATATAATTCACCCCTCCACTTT.

V is TRBV9 and J is TRBJ2-6; D gene ambiguous. The V gene lost 0 bases and the J gene lost 1 base, with 5 bases spanning the gap. Germline V gives CDR1 SGDLS, CDR2 YYNGEE. This CDR3 spans 15 amino acids. The CDR3 reads CASSVGDSGANVLTF. CDR3 in DNA: TGTGCCAGCAGCGTAGGAGATTCTGGGGCCAACGTCCTGACTTTC. Based on the CDR3 plus reference TRBV9 and TRBJ2-6, the full variable domain is DSGVTQTPKHLITATGQRVTLRCSPRSGDLSVYWYQQSLDQGLQFLIQYYNGEERAKGNILERFSAQQFPDLHSELNLSSLELGDSALYFCASSVGDSGANVLTFGAGSRLTVL.

The chain uses TRBV6-5 and TRBJ2-7; D call uncertain. The CDR3 is made up of 15 amino acids. Trimming took 4 bases from V and 0 from J, leaving 13 bases between them. Per the germline V gene, CDR1 is MNHEY and CDR2 is SVGAGI. The CDR3: CASSSIARSSYEQYF. CDR3 nucleotides: TGTGCCAGCAGTTCAATCGCAAGAAGCTCCTACGAGCAGTACTTC.

The rearrangement joins TRBV29-1 to TRBJ2-2; tentatively, D is TRBD1 or TRBD2 (5 bases each). Trimming took off 4 bases at V and 4 bases at J, with 13 bases between the two ends. The CDR3 runs to 14 residues. Germline V lookup: CDR1 SQVTM, CDR2 ANQGSEA. DNA of the CDR3: TGCAGCGTTGCGACAGAGGCGGGCACCGGGGAGCTGTTTTTT. Translation gives CSVATEAGTGELFF.

The V and J genes are TRBV6-6 and TRBJ1-1; TRBD1 agrees at 7 bases. V gave up 2 bases and J gave up 3 bases; unmatched junction bases: 6. The CDR3 spans 15 residues. Germline V gene sequence: CDR1 MNHNY, CDR2 SVGAGI (reference sequence). The CDR3 is CASSYKGARDTEAFF. In DNA, the CDR3 is TGTGCCAGCAGTTACAAGGGGGCAAGAGACACTGAAGCTTTCTTT.

CDR3 sequence reads: CASSEWGGTPRVYEQYF. CDR3 nucleotide sequence: TGTGCCAGCAGTGAATGGGGAGGGACACCTAGAGTCTACGAGCAGTACTTC. This sequence joins TRBV2 and TRBJ2-7; perhaps TRBD2 as D (7 bases). The CDR3 contains 17 residues. V was clipped by 2 bases and J by 3 bases, with 20 bases between them. CDR1 SNHLY and CDR2 FYNNEI come from the germline V gene. The whole variable domain, remainder taken from reference TRBV2 and TRBJ2-7, is EPEVTQTPSHQVTQMGQEVILRCVPISNHLYFYWYRQILGQKVEFLVSFYNNEISEKSEIFDDQFSVERPDGSNFTLKIRSTKLEDSAMYFCASSEWGGTPRVYEQYFGPGTRLTVT.